The T cell receptor beta chain under discussion was sequenced for a study of T-cell reconstitution after alpha-beta-depleted transplantation in children. The authors prepared the TCRbeta library with unique molecular identifiers. TCRdb redid the calling of the PCR reads with MiXCR, one entry per CDR3 protein. The table has roughly 100,000 distinct CDR3 sequences, roughly 8.4% seen once. This clonotype was counted many times. The sequences come from PBMCs from the stem cell graft donor, collected from the stem cell graft. The clonotype originates from a human donor who donated a stem cell graft to a child with congenital amegakaryocytic thrombocytopenia.

CDR3 sequence reads: CSALSIAEGNNEQFF. CDR3 sequence (DNA): TGCAGTGCCCTCTCCATAGCGGAGGGCAACAATGAGCAGTTCTTC. This chain connects TRBV20-1 to TRBJ2-1, with D possibly being TRBD2 (6 bases). The germline V gene encodes CDR1 DFQATT and CDR2 SNEGSKA (reference sequence). This CDR3 is 15 amino acids long. The V end lost 6 bases, the J end lost 5 bases, and 20 bases lay between the germline ends.